The clone carrying this TCR beta chain appeared a few times. Its target is not known. PCR amplification relied on 60 Vbeta primers (plus 13 Jbeta primers). Sequenced by immunoSEQ multiplex PCR; TCRdb stores in-frame clones only, minus some. The top ten hold roughly 3% of the sample, which has under 200,000 clones, under 80% seen once. This specimen belongs to a study of cytomegalovirus exposure and HLA in healthy donors. The germline CDR1 and CDR2 sequences are ENHRY and SYGVKD. The V and J ends lost 10 bases and 2 bases respectively, with 15 bases between them. This CDR3 has 14 residues. The study, taken as a whole, reports: CMV serostatus was the sole immune exposure information available. A later analysis found common viral pathogens apparently linked to several of the most significant clusters.

Sequencing was carried out using PBMCs. The chain combines TRBV10-3 with TRBJ1-5; perhaps TRBD1 as D (6 bases). This receptor was obtained from a female donor in good health and CMV-seronegative. Here the CDR3 reads CATRGESRNQPQHF. In DNA, the CDR3 is TGTGCCACCAGGGGAGAAAGTCGCAATCAGCCCCAGCATTTT.